This TCR beta chain came from a study of T-cell memory formation after mild COVID-19 (TCRdb year 2021). A note on the overall study: Most TCR sequence clusters were specific to one of the two donors. Longitudinal TCRalpha and TCRbeta repertoire sequencing tracked T-cell clones expanding and contracting after mild COVID-19 in a couple of donors. Two young, previously healthy adult volunteers, one female and one male, were included in the cohort. Overall results and qualifications from the work: The study covered only a couple of mild cases, and larger cohorts including severe cases with pre-infection samples were considered necessary. SARS-CoV-2 specificity of the second-wave clones peaking on day 37 was not confirmed. Contracting CD4+ clones turned up mainly in the CM and EM memory subsets, whereas EMRA was where CD8+ clones were enriched. Clones contracting from day 15 to 85 had balanced CD4/CD8 phenotypes, while a second wave expanding from day 15 to 37 was biased towards CD4+. Some responding clones were detected in pre-infection memory, suggesting pre-existing cross-reactive memory T cells joined the SARS-CoV-2 response.

V loses 4 bases, J loses 0 bases, and the germline ends lie 10 bases apart. Reading the germline V gene gives CDR1 SGHTA and CDR2 FQGTGA. The CDR3 sequence holds 15 residues, the cysteine and phenylalanine included. The retained sequence is limited to the CDR3, 45 bases, with the frame set at the first base. Sequencing used an Illumina NovaSeq 6000. TCRalpha and TCRbeta cDNA libraries were constructed by 5'RACE with constant-segment primers, with sample barcodes and unique molecular identifiers being introduced. Trizol reagent was used to extract RNA from every sample. Amplification of the libraries took two PCR steps, and the second step added a second sample barcode plus Illumina TruSeq adapters. Libraries were sequenced on an Illumina NovaSeq with 2 x 150 bp paired-end reads. Per the original workflow: Reads were demultiplexed and collapsed into UMI-guided consensus sequences with migec v1.2.7. Using mixcr v2.1.11, UMI consensuses were aligned to TRA and TRB V and J templates and then assembled into clonotypes. A clonotype was counted as expanded or contracted only when both edgeR and NoisET called the clonotype significant, with the noise models trained on biological replicates. For edgeR calls, the thresholds were a false discovery rate-adjusted p below 0.01 and a log2 fold-change of 1. As an exploratory analysis of dynamics, max-normalized trajectories of the 1000 most abundant clonotypes were examined with PCA combined with hierarchical clustering. Separately sequenced CD4+ and CD8+ repertoires were used to assign the CD4 or CD8 phenotype of responding clones. TCRdb reworked the public reads: Q25 trimming with fastp, MiXCR clone assembly, productive beta chains retained. Entries are consolidated by CDR3 protein sequence, retaining the most common genes and DNA. For this entry, the V and J calls and clone size follow TCRdb and not the study's own pipeline. This sample comprises around 300,000 distinct CDR3 sequences, roughly 13% of them detected only once. 22% of the sample is in the top ten clones.

Ficoll-Paque density gradient centrifugation was the method used to isolate PBMCs. On this clonotype: Its antigen target is currently unknown. No base quality information exists; no much larger clone differs at one position.

The sequence was obtained from a man younger than 35 who had mild COVID-19 (a few samples of this study predate the infection). The sample titles of this study are shuffled in the database, so cell type and time point are left out; the donor was told from shared clones. Sequenced sample: PBMCs or a T cell subset sorted from them (not recorded which). Recombination joined TRBV7-3 with TRBJ2-1; the D segment cannot be called with confidence. The DNA is TGTGCCAGCAGCTCAGGACCGAGCTCCTACAATGAGCAGTTCTTC. Its protein product is CASSSGPSSYNEQFF.